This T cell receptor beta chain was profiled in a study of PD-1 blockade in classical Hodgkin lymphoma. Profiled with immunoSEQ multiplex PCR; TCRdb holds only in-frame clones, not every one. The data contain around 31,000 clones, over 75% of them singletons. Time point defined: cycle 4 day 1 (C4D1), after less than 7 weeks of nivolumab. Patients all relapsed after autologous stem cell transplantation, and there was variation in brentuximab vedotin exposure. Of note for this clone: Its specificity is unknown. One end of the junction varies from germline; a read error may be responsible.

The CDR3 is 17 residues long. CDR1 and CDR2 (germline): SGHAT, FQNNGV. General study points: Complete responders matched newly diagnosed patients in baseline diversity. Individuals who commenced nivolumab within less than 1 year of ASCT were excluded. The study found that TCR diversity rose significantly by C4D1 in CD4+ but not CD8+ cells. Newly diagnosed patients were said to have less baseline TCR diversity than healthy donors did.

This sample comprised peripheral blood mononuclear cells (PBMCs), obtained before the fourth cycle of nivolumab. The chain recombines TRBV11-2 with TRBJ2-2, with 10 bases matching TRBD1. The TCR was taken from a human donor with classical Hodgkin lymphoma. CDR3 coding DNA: TGTGCCAGCAGCTTCGGGCTGGGACAGGGGAACGCCGGGGAGCTGTTTTTT. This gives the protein CASSFGLGQGNAGELFF.